One sample yielded the 24 T cell receptor beta chains listed below, sequenced in a study of T-cell memory formation after mild COVID-19. MiXCR was run by TCRdb on the 5' RACE reads, yielding one entry per CDR3 protein. The data show a few hundred thousand distinct CDR3 sequences, roughly 26% seen once. Sequenced material: PBMCs or a T cell subset sorted from them (not recorded which). The receptors come from an adult woman who had mild COVID-19 (a few samples of this study predate the infection). Cell type and time point are not known.

This clonotype has just a few counts. The genes are TRBV11-1 and TRBJ1-2; possibly TRBD1 for D (5 bases). The CDR3 has 15 residues. The germline gives CDR1 SGHAT, CDR2 FQDESV (reference sequence). V was clipped by 4 bases and J by 4 bases, with 16 bases between them. The CDR3 DNA is TGTGCCAGCAGCTCGCCAATGACAGTTTCCTATGGCTACACCTTC. It yields the protein CASSSPMTVSYGYTF.

This clonotype was counted at least ten times. The genes are TRBV20-1 and TRBJ2-2; 10 bases align to TRBD2. V gave up 1 base and J gave up 5 bases; unmatched junction bases: 4. Germline V lookup: CDR1 DFQATT, CDR2 SNEGSKA (reference sequence). The CDR3 has 15 residues. DNA of the CDR3: TGCAGTGCTAGAGCTAGCGGGGGAGGGACCGGGGAGCTGTTTTTT. Encoded protein: CSARASGGGTGELFF.

This chain joins TRBV29-1 and TRBJ2-3; D unclear. Germline-derived CDR1 and CDR2 are SQVTM and ANQGSEA. The CDR3 contains 11 residues. Trimming took off 5 bases at V and 4 bases at J, with 7 bases between the two ends. The CDR3 sequence is CSVLQPDTQYF. In DNA form, the CDR3 reads TGCAGCGTTCTCCAGCCAGATACGCAGTATTTT.

This clonotype was seen a handful of times. The chain employs TRBV5-1 and TRBJ2-5, with 7 positions matching TRBD2. The trim removed 4 bases at V and 3 bases at J, leaving 3 bases unmatched. This CDR3 has 13 amino acids. CDR1 and CDR2 from the germline V gene are SGHRS and YFSETQ. CDR3: CASSPAGKETQYF. The CDR3 nucleotides are TGCGCCAGCAGCCCAGCGGGGAAAGAGACCCAGTACTTC.

In this sample, this clonotype turned up a few times. The rearrangement joins TRBV7-9 to TRBJ2-1; the D gene is possibly TRBD1 (6 bases). Germline V gene sequence: CDR1 SEHNR, CDR2 FQNEAQ (reference sequence). The CDR3 runs to 16 residues. Deletions cut 3 bases from V and 0 bases from J, with 12 bases between. This chain's CDR3 is CASSFYRAISYNEQFF. Here the CDR3 DNA reads TGTGCCAGCAGCTTTTACAGGGCAATCTCCTACAATGAGCAGTTCTTC.

V gene TRBV6-2 or TRBV6-3 combines with J gene TRBJ1-5; no definite D call. The CDR3 sequence is 15 residues long. The V end lost 8 bases, the J end lost 0 bases, and 14 bases lay between the germline ends. Per the germline V gene, CDR1 is MNHEY and CDR2 is SVGEGT. The CDR3 region has the DNA TGTGCCAGCGTTAACCGGACTGATAGCAATCAGCCCCAGCATTTT. The encoded protein is CASVNRTDSNQPQHF.

The chain has TRBV11-2 and TRBJ1-2; 10 nucleotides agree with TRBD1. Losses at the gene ends were 4 bases for V and 7 bases for J; bases not matched to a gene: 9. Germline assignment: CDR1 SGHAT and CDR2 FQNNGV. CDR3 length: 15 residues. The CDR3: CASSSTDRGRGGYTF. For the CDR3, the DNA is TGTGCCAGCAGCTCAACTGACAGGGGGCGAGGTGGCTACACCTTC.

The J gene is TRBJ2-2, the V gene TRBV6-6; 12 nucleotides agree with TRBD1. V was clipped by 7 bases and J by 6 bases; unmatched bases: 6. This CDR3 is built from 15 residues. Germline lookup yields CDR1 MNHNY and CDR2 SVGAGI (reference sequence). The CDR3 region is CASTGTGGAAGELFF. In nucleotides, the CDR3 is TGTGCCAGCACCGGGACAGGGGGCGCGGCCGGGGAGCTGTTTTTT.

The rearrangement uses TRBV12-3 or TRBV12-4 and TRBJ2-7, with a tentative D call TRBD2 (6 bases). The CDR3 runs to 14 residues. Trimming stripped 3 bases from V and 2 bases from J, with 11 bases between. CDR3 sequence reads: CASSLWVAAYEQYF. For the CDR3, the DNA is TGTGCCAGCAGTTTGTGGGTAGCGGCCTACGAGCAGTACTTC.

Many counts were recorded for this clonotype. One end of the junction fails to match germline, which may point to a read error. The V and J genes are TRBV20-1 and TRBJ1-1; no clear D. Germline-derived CDR1 and CDR2 are DFQATT and SNEGSKA (reference sequence). The CDR3 sequence is 17 residues long. The CDR3 region is CSARDSGGLGLKTEAFF. In DNA, the CDR3 is TGCAGTGCTAGAGACTCGGGAGGTTTGGGATTGAAGACTGAAGCTTTCTTT.

The chain employs TRBV2 and TRBJ1-1; unclear D gene. V lost 1 base and J 11 bases, leaving 14 bases between the germline ends. Germline lookup yields CDR1 SNHLY and CDR2 FYNNEI. The CDR3 extends over 13 amino acids. The CDR3 loop reads CASSEEVGYRAFF. In DNA form, the CDR3 reads TGTGCCAGCAGTGAAGAGGTAGGGTACCGGGCTTTCTTT.

This clonotype has a handful of counts. The chain links TRBV4-1 to TRBJ1-5; 7 bases map to TRBD1. Germline lookup yields CDR1 MGHRA and CDR2 YSYEKL. The CDR3 extends over 14 amino acids. The J segment lost 10 bases and the V segment lost 4 bases, leaving 10 bases of the junction unmatched. The CDR3 coding sequence is TGCGCCAGCAGCCGGGGGACAGCCTGGGACCCCCAGCATTTT. Translating gives CASSRGTAWDPQHF.

This sequence joins TRBV7-9 and TRBJ1-1; possible D gene TRBD1, 6 bases. Trimming removed 7 bases at V and 4 bases at J, with 13 bases between. This CDR3 is built from 13 residues. The germline V gene has CDR1 SEHNR and CDR2 FQNEAQ (reference sequence). The CDR3 bases are TGTGCCAGCACCCGGGACACTATCACTGAAGCTTTCTTT. It yields the protein CASTRDTITEAFF.

The rearrangement joins TRBV7-2 to TRBJ2-3, with D perhaps assigned TRBD1 or TRBD2 (6 bases each). The CDR3 loop spans 14 amino acids. CDR1 SGHTA and CDR2 FQGNSA come from the germline V gene. V shed 5 bases and J shed 4 bases, with 13 bases lying between them. The CDR3 protein is CASSQVGGPDTQYF. CDR3 nucleotides: TGTGCCAGCAGCCAAGTAGGGGGGCCAGATACGCAGTATTTT. Looking up the rest from reference TRBV7-2 and TRBJ2-3 gives the full variable domain: GAGVSQSPSNKVTEKGKDVELRCDPISGHTALYWYRQSLGQGLEFLIYFQGNSAPDKSGLPSDRFSAERTGGSVSTLTIQRTQQEDSAVYLCASSQVGGPDTQYFGPGTRLTVL.

This chain links TRBV7-2 with TRBJ1-1; 9 bases agree with TRBD1. Germline V gene sequence: CDR1 SGHTA, CDR2 FQGNSA. V shed 5 bases, J shed 5 bases, and the junction held 9 bases outside the gene matches. There are 15 residues in the CDR3. The CDR3 sequence: CASSRGQGLTTEAFF. CDR3 in DNA: TGTGCCAGCAGCCGGGGACAGGGTCTGACGACTGAAGCTTTCTTT.

The chain is built from TRBV5-6 and TRBJ1-2; maybe TRBD1 (5 bases). The CDR3 is made up of 14 amino acids. Looked up from germline, CDR1 is SGHDT and CDR2 is YYEEEE. Trimming removed 0 bases at V and 4 bases at J, with 10 bases between. The CDR3 DNA reads as TGTGCCAGCAGCTTGGGTGACAGTCCCTATGGCTACACCTTC. Its protein product is CASSLGDSPYGYTF. Full variable domain (outside the CDR3, taken from reference TRBV5-6 and TRBJ1-2): DAGVTQSPTHLIKTRGQQVTLRCSPKSGHDTVSWYQQALGQGPQFIFQYYEEEERQRGNFPDRFSGHQFPNYSSELNVNALLLGDSALYLCASSLGDSPYGYTFGSGTRLTVV.

V gene TRBV12-3 or TRBV12-4 combines with J gene TRBJ2-3; D perhaps matches TRBD1 (7 bases). The CDR3 has 15 residues. The V gene lost 4 bases and the J gene lost 3 bases, with 14 bases spanning the gap. CDR3 sequence (DNA): TGTGCCAGCAGTTCGTGGGCAGGGGGGACAGATACGCAGTATTTT. Protein sequence: CASSSWAGGTDTQYF.

In this sample, this clonotype turned up a few times. This chain links TRBV7-9 with TRBJ2-7; D perhaps matches TRBD2 (6 bases). The CDR3 loop spans 15 amino acids. V was pared by 3 bases and J by 6 bases, with 18 bases between. Germline V gene sequence: CDR1 SEHNR, CDR2 FQNEAQ (reference sequence). CDR3 sequence: CASSLEGQGISEQYF. CDR3 nucleotides: TGTGCCAGCAGCTTGGAGGGTCAGGGCATCTCCGAGCAGTACTTC.

In its sample, this clonotype was seen a few times. V and J are TRBV14 and TRBJ1-1, with a weak D call TRBD1 (5 bases). Germline V CDR1 and CDR2: SGHDN, FVKESK. Deletions cut 3 bases from V and 3 bases from J, with 8 bases between. CDR3 length: 13 amino acids. CDR3 bases: TGTGCCAGCAGCCAGACAGTGGACACTGAAGCTTTCTTT. Residues: CASSQTVDTEAFF.

The chain recombines TRBV12-3 or TRBV12-4 with TRBJ2-1, with D possibly matching TRBD1 (5 bases). The germline V and J ends were trimmed by 6 bases and 0 bases, with 9 bases remaining between them. CDR3 length: 14 amino acids. CDR3 sequence: CASRAGNSYNEQFF. In nucleotides, the CDR3 is TGTGCCAGCAGAGCAGGGAACTCCTACAATGAGCAGTTCTTC.

The chain couples TRBV12-3 or TRBV12-4 to TRBJ2-1; 9 bases match TRBD1. The CDR3 is 17 amino acids. V trimming: 5 bases; J trimming: 5 bases; junction bases outside the gene matches: 13. CDR3 nucleotide sequence: TGTGCCAGCAGTCCCCATCCCGGGACAGGGAAGGACAATGAGCAGTTCTTC. Amino acids: CASSPHPGTGKDNEQFF.

This clonotype was picked up a small number of times. The chain employs TRBV29-1 and TRBJ1-2; D is unclear. The CDR3 is 12 amino acids. V lost 0 bases to trimming and J lost 8 bases, with 10 bases between them. Germline-derived CDR1 and CDR2 are SQVTM and ANQGSEA. Here the CDR3 DNA reads TGCAGCGTTGAAGATCCCGGGGTGGGCTACACCTTC. Residues: CSVEDPGVGYTF.

The CDR3 protein is CASSPDRGTYGYTF. The CDR3 DNA sequence: TGTGCCAGCAGCCCGGACAGGGGAACGTATGGCTACACCTTC. The rearrangement links TRBV13 to TRBJ1-2; 9 bases fit TRBD1. In germline, CDR1 is PRHDT, CDR2 FYEKMQ (reference sequence). The length of the CDR3 is 14 residues. Losses at the gene ends were 5 bases for V and 5 bases for J; bases not matched to a gene: 6.

The chain combines TRBV4-3 with TRBJ2-5; TRBD2 aligns across 9 bases. V was clipped by 4 bases and J by 4 bases; unmatched bases: 4. Germline values: CDR1 LGHNA, CDR2 YSLEER. CDR3 length: 14 residues. In nucleotides, the CDR3 is TGCGCCAGCAGCCGGCGGGAGGGCGGAGAGACCCAGTACTTC. Its translation is CASSRREGGETQYF.